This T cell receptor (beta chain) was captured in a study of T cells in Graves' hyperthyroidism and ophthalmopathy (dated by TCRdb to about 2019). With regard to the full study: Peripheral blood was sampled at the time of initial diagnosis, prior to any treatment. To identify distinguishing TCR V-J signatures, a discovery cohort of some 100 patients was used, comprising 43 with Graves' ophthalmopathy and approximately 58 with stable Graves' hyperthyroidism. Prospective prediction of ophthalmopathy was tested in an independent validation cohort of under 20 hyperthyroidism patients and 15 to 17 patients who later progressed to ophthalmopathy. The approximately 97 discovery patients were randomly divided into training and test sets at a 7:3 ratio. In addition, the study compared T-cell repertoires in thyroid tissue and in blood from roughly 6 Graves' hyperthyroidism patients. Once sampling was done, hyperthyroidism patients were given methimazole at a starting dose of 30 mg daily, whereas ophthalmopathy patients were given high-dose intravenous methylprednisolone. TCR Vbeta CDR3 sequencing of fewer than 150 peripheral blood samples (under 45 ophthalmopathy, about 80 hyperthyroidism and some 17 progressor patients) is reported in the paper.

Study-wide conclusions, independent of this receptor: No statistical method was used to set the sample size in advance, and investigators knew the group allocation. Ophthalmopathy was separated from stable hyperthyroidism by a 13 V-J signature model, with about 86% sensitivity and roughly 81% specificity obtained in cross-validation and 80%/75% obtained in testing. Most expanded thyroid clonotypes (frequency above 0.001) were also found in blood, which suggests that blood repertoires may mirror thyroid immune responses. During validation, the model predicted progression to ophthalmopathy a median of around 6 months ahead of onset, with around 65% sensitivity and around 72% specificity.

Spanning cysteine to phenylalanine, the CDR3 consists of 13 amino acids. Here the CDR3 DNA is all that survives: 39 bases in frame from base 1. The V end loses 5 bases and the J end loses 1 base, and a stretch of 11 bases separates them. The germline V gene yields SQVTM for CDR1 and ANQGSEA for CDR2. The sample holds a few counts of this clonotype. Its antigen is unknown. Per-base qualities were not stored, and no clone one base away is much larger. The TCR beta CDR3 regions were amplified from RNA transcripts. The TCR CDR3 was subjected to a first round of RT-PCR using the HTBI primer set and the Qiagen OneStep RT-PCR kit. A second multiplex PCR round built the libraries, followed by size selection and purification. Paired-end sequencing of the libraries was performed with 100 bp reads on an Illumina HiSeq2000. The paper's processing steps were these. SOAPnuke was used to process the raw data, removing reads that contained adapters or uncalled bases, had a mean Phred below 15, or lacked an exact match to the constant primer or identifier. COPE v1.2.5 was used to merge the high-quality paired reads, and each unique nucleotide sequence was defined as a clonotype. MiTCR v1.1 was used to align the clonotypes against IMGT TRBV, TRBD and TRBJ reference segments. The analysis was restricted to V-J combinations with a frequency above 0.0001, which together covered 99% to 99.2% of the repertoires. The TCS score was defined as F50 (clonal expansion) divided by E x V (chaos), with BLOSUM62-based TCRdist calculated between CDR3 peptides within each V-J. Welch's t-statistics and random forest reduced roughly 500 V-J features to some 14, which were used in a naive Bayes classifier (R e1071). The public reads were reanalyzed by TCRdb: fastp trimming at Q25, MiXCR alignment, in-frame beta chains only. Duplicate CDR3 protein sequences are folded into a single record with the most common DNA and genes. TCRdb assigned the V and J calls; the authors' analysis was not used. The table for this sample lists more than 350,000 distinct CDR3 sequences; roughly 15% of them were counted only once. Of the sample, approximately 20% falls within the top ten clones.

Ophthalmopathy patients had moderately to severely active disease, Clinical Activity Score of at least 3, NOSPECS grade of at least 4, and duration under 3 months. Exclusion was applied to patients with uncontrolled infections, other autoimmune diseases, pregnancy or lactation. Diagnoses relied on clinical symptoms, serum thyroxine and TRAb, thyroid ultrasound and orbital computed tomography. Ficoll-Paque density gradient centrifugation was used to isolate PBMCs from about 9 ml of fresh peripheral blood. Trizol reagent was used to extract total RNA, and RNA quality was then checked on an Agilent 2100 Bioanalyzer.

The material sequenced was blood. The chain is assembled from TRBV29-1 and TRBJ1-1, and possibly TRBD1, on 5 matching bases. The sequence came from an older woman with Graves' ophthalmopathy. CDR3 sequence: CSVFPGPNTEAFF. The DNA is TGCAGCGTTTTTCCGGGGCCGAACACTGAAGCTTTCTTT.